Included here is one TCR beta chain sequence, with context. The TCRbeta library was prepared with unique molecular identifiers. TCRdb itself ran the PCR reads through MiXCR, one entry per CDR3 protein. Found here are about 190,000 distinct CDR3 sequences, over 5.5% of them singletons; the top ten hold around 2.7%. This sample was taken from a study of T-cell reconstitution after alpha-beta-depleted transplantation in children. Per germline, CDR1 MNHEY and CDR2 SMNVEV (reference sequence). This CDR3 contains 18 residues. The germline V and J ends were trimmed by 2 bases and 4 bases, with 21 bases remaining between them.

The clonotype originates from a human donor who donated a stem cell graft to a child with Wiskott-Aldrich syndrome. This chain uses TRBV27 with TRBJ2-1, with D perhaps matching TRBD2 (6 bases). Sample: PBMCs from the stem cell graft donor, taken from the stem cell graft. The CDR3 bases are TGTGCCAGCAGTTTACTCCCGAGGGGTACTAGCTTATACAATGAGCAGTTCTTC. This translates into CASSLLPRGTSLYNEQFF.